This T cell receptor (beta chain) was profiled in a study of T cell clusters in autoimmune cytopenias (dated by TCRdb to the late 2010s). The study in broad terms: Of the 40 or so healthy donor controls, over 20 were female, and the group had a mean age of 56 years and a median age of about 62 years. A median TRB sequencing depth of 50,000 to 65,000 reads per sample was reached, and a median of roughly 2,300 distinct TRB clonotypes per sample was obtained. Alongside healthy, CLL and autoimmune hepatitis controls, autoimmune cytopenia patients had their peripheral blood TRB and IGH repertoires sequenced at active disease and again during treatment follow-up. The goal of the study was to find out whether patients with autoimmune cytopenia have a disease-specific immune repertoire signature that could be used as a blood-based biomarker. Controls were some 25 age-matched healthy donors for primary cytopenia and about 14 age-matched CLL patients for secondary cytopenia. Repertoires from autoimmune hepatitis patients were compared with those of about two dozen healthy donors matched for age and sex. Study-level results and caveats: In the comparison of secondary cytopenia with CLL, no cluster-lack signature showed up, apparently because the dominant lymphoma-associated repertoire masked the signature. The T cell clusters were defined in silico only, and their functional role remained to be validated experimentally. Healthy donors had almost three times as many exclusive TRB clusters as active autoimmune hepatitis patients, a finding consistent with an autoimmunity-wide signature. The GLIPH analysis suggested a lack of physiological T cell clusters in primary autoimmune cytopenia patients, since some 46 clusters were exclusive to healthy donors whereas approximately 17 were exclusive to patients. Shifts in the TRB repertoire, including less even repertoires in secondary cytopenia and CLL, were mostly a reflection of lymphoma bias and not of autoimmunity.

The CDR3 has 13 amino acids, counting the end cysteine and phenylalanine. There is no recorded DNA. Per the germline V gene (reference sequence), SGHKS is the CDR1 and YYEKEE is the CDR2. Each sample's TRB amplification started from 200 to 300 ng of peripheral blood genomic DNA, which corresponds to 38,000 or so genome equivalents. To amplify TRB rearrangements, a touch-down multiplex PCR protocol was run with the TRB-A and TRB-B primer pools combined in a single tube. Illumina adapters and sample indices were attached to the amplicons through two consecutive PCR reactions using Phusion HS II polymerase. The amplicons were gel-purified using the NucleoSpin Gel and PCR Clean-up kit, after which quantification was performed by Qubit and quality was checked on an Agilent 2100 Bioanalyzer. Libraries were sequenced on an Illumina MiSeq using 600-cycle, single-indexed, paired-end runs. The published analysis was carried out like this. TRB reads were aligned and assembled with MiXCR version 2.1.12 using the default MiXCR reference library. A clone was defined by each unique CDR3 nucleotide sequence, and analysis was restricted to productive sequences with at least two reads. To assess repertoire diversity, an R script computed alpha-parameterized diversity profiles (alpha 0 to 5), which included the Shannon (alpha 1) and Simpson (alpha 2) indices. The tcR package was used to compute combinatorial TRB VJ usage, which was then compared between cohorts by principal component analysis with ade4. GLIPH clustering of TCRbeta CDR3s was carried out on cohort pairs matched by age and read depth, and cluster frequencies were compared by Wilcoxon test. TCRdb reprocessed the reads, reporting each CDR3 protein sequence once and no DNA. TCRdb, not the authors, supplied the V and J calls. The table of this sample itemizes 10,000 to 15,000 distinct CDR3 sequences. Jointly, the top ten make up over 3% of the sample.

In the case of this clonotype: Its antigen target is currently unknown.

The same specimen was also included in a second study, on T cell repertoires in aging, cancer and after chemotherapy. Taken from the second paper: Six donor age groups were covered, ranging from 30 or younger up to 70 or older, and each group contained at least three individuals. Healthy donor control TCR repertoires were recorded over several months to years and showed clear clonal overlap across re-sampling. In total, the full dataset held about 8.8 million TCR reads. Compared with age-matched healthy donors, untreated patients with hematological or solid cancers had significantly lower TCR diversity and higher clonality in blood. Declining TCR diversity with age in healthy donors was mainly explained by loss of richness; in cancer patients, loss of evenness also contributed. An increase in median generation probability over the chemotherapy interval was observed in both cancer cohorts, suggesting that the repertoire was reconstituted through rebound thymic output. The authors noted that the repertoire data do not allow conclusions about immunological memory after chemotherapy. Peripheral blood TCR beta repertoires from healthy donors and cancer patients were profiled to examine immunoaging and T cell reconstitution after chemotherapy. Alongside 95 to 100 healthy donors serving as a reference group, the cohort included roughly 220 cancer patients, of whom approximately 94 had hematological cancers and 124 had solid cancers. MiXCR versions 2.12 and 3.0.5 were used to process the TRB sequences. Repertoire metrics included Shannon diversity, evenness, clonality (one minus evenness), and alpha-parameterized diversity profiles from alpha 0 to 5. Generation probabilities of clones in paired pre- and post-chemotherapy samples were computed with the IGoR algorithm.

The sequence joins TRBV5-5 to TRBJ2-7; TCRdb indicates TRBD2, and absent DNA this call remains unverified. The clonotype originates from a human donor in good health. Sequencing was carried out using peripheral blood. The encoded CDR3 is CASSFVSGGEQYF.